This T cell receptor (beta chain) originates from a study of blood T cell repertoires in COVID-19. Produced via immunoSEQ multiplex PCR; TCRdb's table is partial and in-frame only. The sample carries some 360,000 clones, approximately 89% recorded once. The sample comprised peripheral blood. This clonotype was sampled from a woman between 55 and 75 years old with COVID-19, enrolled during active disease.

CDR3 nucleotide sequence: TGTGCCAGTAGTCATCCCGGCGGGGGGACCTCCAATGAGCAGTTCTTC. This translates into CASSHPGGGTSNEQFF. The chain employs TRBV19 and TRBJ2-1; 8 nucleotides align to TRBD2. The J segment lost 6 bases and the V segment lost 5 bases, leaving 12 bases of the junction unmatched. Germline V gene data show CDR1 as LNHDA and CDR2 as SQIVND (reference sequence). The CDR3 runs 16 residues.